One sample yielded the 8 T cell receptor beta chains listed below, sequenced in a study of blood T cell repertoires in COVID-19. Data came from immunoSEQ multiplex PCR; TCRdb stores just in-frame clones and leaves some out. The profile covers 100,000 to 120,000 clones, with under 85% appearing a single time and about 4% taken by the ten largest. The sequencing input was peripheral blood. These receptors all stem from a woman aged 70-85 years with acute or convalescent COVID-19.

The V and J genes are TRBV13 and TRBJ2-2; 14 bases map to TRBD2. V shed 4 bases and J 4 bases; nucleotides not matched to a gene: 8. Germline lookup yields CDR1 PRHDT and CDR2 FYEKMQ (reference sequence). This CDR3 has 18 amino acids. This CDR3 is CASSSYRTSGRSTGELFF. The CDR3 DNA sequence: TGTGCCAGCAGCTCTTATCGGACTAGCGGGAGGAGCACCGGGGAGCTGTTTTTT. Drawing the rest from reference TRBV13 and TRBJ2-2, the complete variable domain is AAGVIQSPRHLIKEKRETATLKCYPIPRHDTVYWYQQGPGQDPQFLISFYEKMQSDKGSIPDRFSAQQFSDYHSELNMSSLELGDSALYFCASSSYRTSGRSTGELFFGEGSRLTVL.

V is TRBV7-2 and J is TRBJ2-3; D might be TRBD2 (6 bases). In germline, CDR1 is SGHTA, CDR2 FQGNSA. V was pared by 4 bases and J by 2 bases, with 19 bases between. The CDR3 contains 17 residues. CDR3 coding DNA: TGTGCCAGCAGCTCACGGACTGGAGCGGGCCTCACAGATACGCAGTATTTT. This codes for CASSSRTGAGLTDTQYF.

J is TRBJ2-7 and V is TRBV7-2; 9 bases map to TRBD1. This CDR3 is 14 amino acids long. The germline V gene has CDR1 SGHTA and CDR2 FQGNSA. Trimming took 5 bases from V and 4 from J; bases not matched to a gene: 6. The CDR3 sequence is CASSKRTGEYEQYV. The CDR3 DNA follows: TGTGCCAGCAGCAAACGGACAGGGGAATACGAGCAGTACGTC.

The chain links TRBV4-1 to TRBJ2-7; 10 bases are shared with TRBD1. The J segment lost 3 bases and the V segment lost 3 bases, leaving 5 bases of the junction unmatched. There are 15 residues in the CDR3. CDR1 and CDR2 from the germline V gene are MGHRA and YSYEKL. The CDR3 DNA follows: TGCGCCAGCAGCCAGGGACAGGGGACTTTCTACGAGCAGTACTTC. It encodes CASSQGQGTFYEQYF.

This chain links TRBV18 with TRBJ1-5; 8 bases map to TRBD1. Losses at the gene ends were 3 bases for V and 1 base for J; bases not matched to a gene: 5. The germline V gene has CDR1 KGHSH and CDR2 LQKENI. The CDR3 runs 16 residues. CDR3 residues: CASSPSRQGSNQPQHF. The CDR3, as DNA: TGTGCCAGCTCACCGTCCCGACAGGGGAGCAATCAGCCCCAGCATTTT.

The chain employs TRBV6-5 and TRBJ2-7; 12 bases are shared with TRBD2. V shed 7 bases, J shed 4 bases, and the junction held 2 bases outside the gene matches. Germline V CDR1 and CDR2: MNHEY, SVGAGI. The CDR3 has 13 residues. The CDR3 DNA follows: TGTGCCAGCAAGACTAGCGGGAGTTACGAGCAGTACTTC. It encodes CASKTSGSYEQYF.

This chain joins TRBV24-1 and TRBJ2-5; D is unresolved. The V gene lost 5 bases and the J gene lost 5 bases, with 8 bases spanning the gap. This CDR3 region has 12 residues. Germline-derived CDR1 and CDR2 are KGHDR and SFDVKD. The CDR3 nucleotides are TGTGCCACCAGTGCTCCTATGGAGACCCAGTACTTC. This codes for CATSAPMETQYF.

This clone appeared many times. The V gene is TRBV21-1, the J gene TRBJ1-1; the D call TRBD1 from the table was never checked on the DNA. TRBV21-1 is shown as a pseudogene. This CDR3 comprises 16 residues. The chain's CDR3 is CASSKVNSLQNTEAFF. DNA of the CDR3: TGTGCCAGCAGCAAAGTAAACAGTCTTCAGAACACTGAAGCTTTCTTT.